This TCR beta chain came from a study of T cells in Graves' hyperthyroidism and ophthalmopathy. V lost 1 base, J lost 4 bases, and 10 bases lay in between. The CDR3 sequence is 14 residues long. Germline V lookup: CDR1 SGDLS, CDR2 YYNGEE. Uncontrolled infections, other autoimmune diseases, pregnancy or lactation led to exclusion of patients. Blood dates from first hyperthyroidism diagnosis, before any ophthalmopathy symptoms. Researchers took RNA transcripts and amplified the TCR beta CDR3 regions from them. First-round RT-PCR targeting the TCR CDR3 was performed with the HTBI primer set. TCRdb ran MiXCR on the multiplex PCR reads and lists one entry per CDR3 protein. Of roughly 290,000 distinct CDR3 sequences listed, roughly 14% are singletons. This clonotype has ten or more counts.

The specimen sequenced was blood. The origin of this receptor is a woman aged 30 to 39 with Graves' hyperthyroidism that later progressed to Graves' ophthalmopathy. The chain recombines TRBV9 with TRBJ2-3; D is uncertain. The CDR3 DNA is TGTGCCAGCAGCGTATGGGAAGGCTCAGATACGCAGTATTTT. Translation gives CASSVWEGSDTQYF. The entire variable domain, with the rest obtained from reference TRBV9 and TRBJ2-3, is as follows: DSGVTQTPKHLITATGQRVTLRCSPRSGDLSVYWYQQSLDQGLQFLIQYYNGEERAKGNILERFSAQQFPDLHSELNLSSLELGDSALYFCASSVWEGSDTQYFGPGTRLTVL.